What follows are 21 T cell receptor beta chains derived from one specimen sequenced in a study of OX40 agonist ivuxolimab in advanced cancers. The method was immunoSEQ multiplex PCR; TCRdb's version includes in-frame clones alone and lacks a portion of them. The sample includes tens of thousands of clones, about nine tenths of them seen just once. The sample was CD4+ or CD8+ T cells sorted from blood, taken in a trial of the OX40 agonist ivuxolimab. Receptor source: an adult with an advanced solid tumor such as melanoma, head and neck, liver or kidney cancer.

The chain links TRBV5-4 to TRBJ2-7; D call uncertain. V lost 0 bases and J 2 bases, leaving 12 bases between the germline ends. CDR1 is SGHNT, CDR2 YYREEE, per germline (reference sequence). This CDR3 has 15 amino acids. CDR3 DNA: TGTGCCAGCAGCTTGGGTCCCACCCCGACCTACGAGCAGTACTTC. It specifies CASSLGPTPTYEQYF.

The chain has TRBV5-4 and TRBJ2-3; 8 bases match TRBD2. Looked up from germline, CDR1 is SGHNT and CDR2 is YYREEE (reference sequence). V lost 4 bases, J lost 2 bases, and 6 bases stayed unmatched. This CDR3 region has 15 residues. Here the CDR3 reads CASSPTAGVTDTQYF. CDR3 sequence (DNA): TGTGCCAGCAGCCCCACAGCGGGAGTCACAGATACGCAGTATTTT.

This clone was seen a few times. The chain joins TRBV5-1 to TRBJ1-4; D is perhaps TRBD1 (5 bases). V lost 3 bases and J lost 10, with 19 bases in between. This CDR3 is 15 amino acids long. Germline assignment: CDR1 SGHRS and CDR2 YFSETQ. In DNA, the CDR3 is TGCGCCAGCAGCTCGGCTTTGGGGGGAGAGGGAAAACTGTTTTTT. Translated, it gives CASSSALGGEGKLFF.

The rearrangement joins TRBV5-8 to TRBJ2-3, with 10 positions matching TRBD2. Trimming at V came to 8 bases and at J to 0 bases, leaving 12 bases not matched to a gene. The CDR3 is made up of 17 amino acids. In germline, CDR1 is SGHTS, CDR2 YDEGEE. CDR3 in amino acids: CARTGLARPQSTDTQYF. The CDR3 nucleotides read TGTGCCAGGACGGGACTAGCGCGTCCCCAGAGCACAGATACGCAGTATTTT. The full variable domain, with the rest looked up from reference TRBV5-8 and TRBJ2-3, is EAGVTQSPTHLIKTRGQQATLRCSPISGHTSVYWYQQALGLGLQFLLWYDEGEERNRGNFPPRFSGRQFPNYSSELNVNALELEDSALYLCARTGLARPQSTDTQYFGPGTRLTVL.

In this sample, this clone turned up once. The rearrangement uses TRBV4-1 and TRBJ1-4, with 11 bases that match TRBD1. This CDR3 contains 15 residues. The V segment lost 3 bases and the J segment 7 bases; nucleotides outside the gene matches: 4. Germline assignment: CDR1 MGHRA and CDR2 YSYEKL. CDR3 coding DNA: TGCGCCAGCAGCCAGGGGACAGGGGGAGGTGAAAAACTGTTTTTT. Protein product: CASSQGTGGGEKLFF.

The chain joins TRBV4-2 to TRBJ2-2, with D uncertain. V was pared by 0 bases and J by 5 bases, with 7 bases between. The CDR3 is 14 amino acids. Germline lookup yields CDR1 LGHNA and CDR2 YNFKEQ. DNA for the CDR3: TGTGCCAGCAGCCAAGAGATAAGGACCGGGGAGCTGTTTTTT. This encodes CASSQEIRTGELFF.

V gene TRBV11-2 combines with J gene TRBJ1-1; possibly TRBD1 for D (6 bases). CDR1 SGHAT and CDR2 FQNNGV come from the germline V gene. The CDR3 extends over 16 amino acids. V dropped 2 bases and J dropped 0 bases, with 13 bases sitting between them. The CDR3 nucleotides are TGTGCCAGCAGCTTATGGACAGCCGGATTGAACACTGAAGCTTTCTTT. It yields the protein CASSLWTAGLNTEAFF.

This clone was counted once. The rearrangement joins TRBV6-1 to TRBJ2-7; D remains unclear. This CDR3 spans 12 amino acids. Per the germline V gene, CDR1 is MNHNS and CDR2 is SASEGT. The V gene lost 3 bases and the J gene lost 0 bases, with 3 bases spanning the gap. CDR3 nucleotide sequence: TGTGCCAGCAGTGAGCACTCCTACGAGCAGTACTTC. Protein product: CASSEHSYEQYF.

V usage is TRBV5-1 and J usage is TRBJ2-3; TRBD2 might be the D (5 bases). The V gene's germline CDR1 is SGHRS and CDR2 YFSETQ. The CDR3 runs to 15 residues. V lost 7 bases to trimming and J lost 2 bases, with 17 bases between them. CDR3: CASSLWADYTDTQYF. DNA of the CDR3: TGCGCCAGCTCCCTGTGGGCAGACTACACAGATACGCAGTATTTT.

V gene TRBV27 combines with J gene TRBJ2-7; TRBD2 agrees at 14 bases. V was clipped by 4 bases and J by 3 bases; unmatched bases: 5. This CDR3 has 16 residues. The germline V gene encodes CDR1 MNHEY and CDR2 SMNVEV (reference sequence). As DNA, the CDR3 is TGTGCCAGCAGTTCGGGACTAGCGGGAGTCGTCTACGAGCAGTACTTC. This codes for CASSSGLAGVVYEQYF.

The CDR3 region has the DNA TGTGCCAGCAGCCCCCAGGAGGGTTATGGCTACACCTTC. The encoded protein is CASSPQEGYGYTF. V usage is TRBV7-2 and J usage is TRBJ1-2; no reliable D call. Looked up from germline, CDR1 is SGHTA and CDR2 is FQGNSA. The CDR3 is 13 residues long. V shed 5 bases and J shed 5 bases, with 12 bases lying between them.

The chain links TRBV18 to TRBJ1-1, with TRBD1 identical over 8 bases. V trimming: 3 bases; J trimming: 5 bases; junction bases outside the gene matches: 5. The germline CDR1 and CDR2 sequences are KGHSH and LQKENI. The CDR3 is 14 residues long. The CDR3 DNA is TGTGCCAGCTCACCCCAGGGGGCAAAGACTGAAGCTTTCTTT. Its translation: CASSPQGAKTEAFF.

In its sample, this clone was seen once. The chain couples TRBV5-1 to TRBJ2-5; 7 bases fit TRBD2. CDR3 length: 13 residues. The V segment lost 3 bases and the J segment 4 bases; nucleotides outside the gene matches: 3. From germline, CDR1 is SGHRS and CDR2 YFSETQ. In DNA form, the CDR3 reads TGCGCCAGCAGCTCCAGCGGGACAGAGACCCAGTACTTC. As protein: CASSSSGTETQYF. Combining the CDR3 with reference TRBV5-1 and TRBJ2-5 gives the whole variable domain KAGVTQTPRYLIKTRGQQVTLSCSPISGHRSVSWYQQTPGQGLQFLFEYFSETQRNKGNFPGRFSGRQFSNSRSEMNVSTLELGDSALYLCASSSSGTETQYFGPGTRLLVL.

This chain links TRBV5-1 with TRBJ1-2; 8 bases align to TRBD1. Germline-derived CDR1 and CDR2 are SGHRS and YFSETQ. The CDR3 length is 13 residues. The trim removed 2 bases at V and 7 bases at J, leaving 4 bases unmatched. The CDR3 nucleotides read TGCGCCAGCAGCTTACAGGGGGAAGGTGGCTACACCTTC. Its translation: CASSLQGEGGYTF. The whole variable domain, remainder taken from reference TRBV5-1 and TRBJ1-2, is KAGVTQTPRYLIKTRGQQVTLSCSPISGHRSVSWYQQTPGQGLQFLFEYFSETQRNKGNFPGRFSGRQFSNSRSEMNVSTLELGDSALYLCASSLQGEGGYTFGSGTRLTVV.

This chain uses TRBV11-1 with TRBJ2-7; 10 nucleotides agree with TRBD1. CDR1 is SGHAT and CDR2 is FQDESV in the germline V gene (reference sequence). The CDR3 loop spans 15 amino acids. V dropped 5 bases and J dropped 6; count of bases not matched to a gene: 10. The CDR3 region is CASSGRQGAPREQYF. The CDR3 nucleotides are TGTGCCAGCAGCGGGCGACAGGGGGCGCCACGCGAGCAGTACTTC.

The chain is built from TRBV4-2 and TRBJ1-2; D gene unclear. The CDR3 loop spans 13 amino acids. V was shortened by 0 bases and J by 5 bases, with 7 bases between the two germline ends. Germline V gene sequence: CDR1 LGHNA, CDR2 YNFKEQ. CDR3 in DNA: TGTGCCAGCAGCCAAGATGGCGTGTATGGCTACACCTTC. Protein: CASSQDGVYGYTF.

The rearrangement joins TRBV6-5 to TRBJ1-1; TRBD1 is a possible D gene (5 bases). This CDR3 comprises 13 residues. V was shortened by 0 bases and J by 6 bases, with 8 bases between the two germline ends. The germline V gene has CDR1 MNHEY and CDR2 SVGAGI. CDR3 sequence reads: CASSYSRGSEAFF. CDR3 sequence (DNA): TGTGCCAGCAGTTACTCGAGGGGATCTGAAGCTTTCTTT.

The rearrangement uses TRBV5-1 and TRBJ2-4; the D gene could be TRBD1 or TRBD2 (5 bases each). CDR3 length: 14 residues. Germline V CDR1 and CDR2: SGHRS, YFSETQ. Trimming left V 3 bases short and J 7 bases short, with 14 bases between. The CDR3 DNA follows: TGCGCCAGCAGCTCCGGTGGGGGAATTAACATTCAGTACTTC. This gives the protein CASSSGGGINIQYF.

The gene calls are TRBV5-1 and TRBJ2-3; 7 bases agree with TRBD1. The CDR3 totals 15 residues. V shed 3 bases, J shed 1 base, and the junction held 5 bases outside the gene matches. Germline V lookup: CDR1 SGHRS, CDR2 YFSETQ. CDR3 region: CASSSTGTGTDTQYF. The CDR3, as DNA: TGCGCCAGCAGCTCGACCGGGACAGGCACAGATACGCAGTATTTT. Drawing the rest from reference TRBV5-1 and TRBJ2-3, the complete variable domain is KAGVTQTPRYLIKTRGQQVTLSCSPISGHRSVSWYQQTPGQGLQFLFEYFSETQRNKGNFPGRFSGRQFSNSRSEMNVSTLELGDSALYLCASSSTGTGTDTQYFGPGTRLTVL.

V and J are TRBV11-1 and TRBJ1-3; D uncertain. This CDR3 region has 12 residues. Trimming took off 5 bases at V and 4 bases at J, with 6 bases between the two ends. Germline values: CDR1 SGHAT, CDR2 FQDESV (reference sequence). The CDR3 protein is CASSPEGNTIYF. As DNA, the CDR3 is TGTGCCAGCAGCCCAGAAGGAAACACCATATATTTT. Variable domain in full (rest from reference TRBV11-1 and TRBJ1-3): EAEVAQSPRYKITEKSQAVAFWCDPISGHATLYWYRQILGQGPELLVQFQDESVVDDSQLPKDRFSAERLKGVDSTLKIQPAELGDSAMYLCASSPEGNTIYFGEGSWLTVV.

This chain joins TRBV6-5 and TRBJ2-5, with 8 bases identical to TRBD1. V lost 5 bases to trimming and J lost 7 bases; unmatched junction nucleotides: 9. Germline CDR1 MNHEY, CDR2 SVGAGI. The CDR3 extends over 14 amino acids. Here the CDR3 DNA reads TGTGCCAGCAGTCCCGAGACAGGGGCAAGGACCCAGTACTTC. This sequence encodes CASSPETGARTQYF.